This TCR beta chain was recorded in a study of blood T cell repertoires in COVID-19. On the study more broadly: Researchers got acute and convalescent COVID-19 samples from the United States, Italy and Spain. Sources were T cells, B-cell-depleted T cells, or PBMCs; the material itself was cDNA or gDNA.

Recruited during active infection, patients (from Seattle) were subsequently followed longitudinally. CDR3 size: 19 residues. CDR1 KGHSH and CDR2 LQKENI come from the germline V gene. Germline trimming cut 1 base from V and 3 bases from J; bases unmatched to any gene: 11. Authors' methods: Cell counts per sample came from amplifying reference gene primers. Produced via immunoSEQ multiplex PCR; TCRdb's table is partial and in-frame only. Clonal size and the V and J genes are those of that table, whereas D and trimming came from the DNA. This table has 150,000 to 200,000 clones, around four fifths appearing once.

The sequencing sample was made of peripheral blood. This chain uses TRBV18 with TRBJ2-7, with TRBD2 matching over 14 bases. The receptor's source is a woman between 70 and 85 years old with COVID-19, enrolled during active disease. The CDR3 loop is CASSPQRSGTSGSIYEQYF. CDR3 DNA: TGTGCCAGCTCACCACAACGTTCGGGGACTAGCGGGAGCATCTACGAGCAGTACTTC.